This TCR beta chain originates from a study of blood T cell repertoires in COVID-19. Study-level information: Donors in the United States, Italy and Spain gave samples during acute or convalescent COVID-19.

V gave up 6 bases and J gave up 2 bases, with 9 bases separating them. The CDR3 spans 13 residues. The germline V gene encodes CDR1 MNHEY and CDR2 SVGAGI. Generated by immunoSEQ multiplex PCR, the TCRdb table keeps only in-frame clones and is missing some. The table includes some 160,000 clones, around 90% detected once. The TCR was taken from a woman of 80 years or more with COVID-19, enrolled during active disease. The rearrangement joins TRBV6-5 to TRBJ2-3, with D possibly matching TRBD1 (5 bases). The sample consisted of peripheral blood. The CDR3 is CASRDKLTDTQYF. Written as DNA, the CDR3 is TGTGCCAGCAGGGACAAACTCACAGATACGCAGTATTTT.